Listed below are T cell receptor beta chains from one sample, sequenced in a study of T-cell reconstitution after alpha-beta-depleted transplantation in children. TCRdb called the PCR reads again in MiXCR, with one record for every CDR3 protein. The table shows about 500,000 distinct CDR3 sequences, with around a third occurring only once. The starting material was PBMCs from the stem cell graft donor, obtained from the stem cell graft. All receptors derive from a human donor who donated a stem cell graft to a child with aplastic anemia. The CDR3 runs from the conserved cysteine through the conserved F or W. A D gene is named only where the DNA matches it firmly. Clone size is stated in some rows and not others, as once, few, many or a class when expanded.

clone_size d_call j_call v_call cdr3_nt cdr3_aa
. . TRBJ1-1 TRBV6-4 TGTGCCAGCAGTGACGCCTGTGGGGGGCCTGAAGCTTTCTTT CASSDACGGPEAFF
few TRBD2 TRBJ2-1 TRBV7-2 TGTGCCAGCAGCCGACTAGCGGATATCTACAATGAGCAGTTCTTC CASSRLADIYNEQFF
few . TRBJ1-1 TRBV30 TGTGCCTGGAGTGTACGAGGCAGGGTTACTGAAGCTTTCTTT CAWSVRGRVTEAFF
. . TRBJ2-7 TRBV27 TGTGCCAGCAGTCCATATCAGAACTACGAGCAGTACTTC CASSPYQNYEQYF
. . TRBJ2-1 TRBV29-1 TGCAGCGTTGGTGGACTCCATAATGAGCAGTTCTTC CSVGGLHNEQFF
few . TRBJ2-1 TRBV29-1 TGCAGCGTTGATAACGTTGGGCTACCACTCTTCAATGAGCAGTTCTTC CSVDNVGLPLFNEQFF
few TRBD1 TRBJ1-4 TRBV6-5 TGTGCCAGCAGTTACTCGAAGGGACAGGGGAGGAGGAATGAAAAACTGTTTTTT CASSYSKGQGRRNEKLFF
. TRBD1 TRBJ1-2 TRBV9 TGTGCCAGCAGCGGCGGACAGGAGGCTAACTATGGCTACACCTTC CASSGGQEANYGYTF
. . TRBJ2-5 TRBV12-3/TRBV12-4 TGTGCCAGCAGTAGACAGTCCCAAGAGACCCAGTACTTC CASSRQSQETQYF
. . TRBJ2-5 TRBV6-2/TRBV6-3 TGTGCCAGCAGTTACCGGGCAGGGAAAGAGACCCAGTACTTC CASSYRAGKETQYF
few . TRBJ2-3 TRBV18 TGTGCCAGCTCATCGCAAGGAGGCACAGATACGCAGTATTTT CASSSQGGTDTQYF
. TRBD1 TRBJ1-1 TRBV29-1 TGCAGCGTTGATGGCGGGACAGGGAGAGCTTTCTTT CSVDGGTGRAFF
few . TRBJ1-4 TRBV27 TGTGCCACCAGGCCTGGACGGAATAATGAAAAACTGTTTTTT CATRPGRNNEKLFF
few . TRBJ2-1 TRBV6-4 TGTGCCAGCAGTGACAGTCCTAGCGAGTACAATGAGCAGTTCTTC CASSDSPSEYNEQFF
. . TRBJ1-1 TRBV7-2 TGTGCCAGCAGCTTTACCGGGACAAAGAACACTGAAGCTTTCTTT CASSFTGTKNTEAFF
. . TRBJ1-2 TRBV19 TGTGCCAGTCAAAGCAGGGTATCTTCACAAACTAACTATGGCTACACCTTC CASQSRVSSQTNYGYTF
. . TRBJ1-1 TRBV7-9 TGTGCCAGCAGCTTATGGGTGATGAACACTGAAGCTTTCTTT CASSLWVMNTEAFF
. TRBD2 TRBJ2-1 TRBV20-1 TGCAGTGCTGAACCCCGATTAGGACTAGCGGGAACGAATGAGCAGTTCTTC CSAEPRLGLAGTNEQFF
. . TRBJ1-2 TRBV7-2 TGTGCCAGCAGCCGCCTCTCGGGCAGGGTAGGCGATGGCTACACCTTC CASSRLSGRVGDGYTF
. . TRBJ1-1 TRBV5-1 TGCGCCAGCAGCTTGGTATCAGGGCGGGGGGTGCTACTAATGAACACTGAAGCTTTCTTT CASSLVSGRGVLLMNTEAFF
. TRBD2 TRBJ2-1 TRBV5-1 TGCGCCAGCAACTGGGCTAGCGGGAGGGGGTACAATGAGCAGTTCTTC CASNWASGRGYNEQFF
. TRBD2 TRBJ2-7 TRBV7-7 TGTGCCAGCAGCTTAGCGGGGGACTACTCATCTCTCGAGCAGTACTTC CASSLAGDYSSLEQYF
. . TRBJ1-2 TRBV12-3/TRBV12-4 TGTGCCAGCAGTTTAGGACAGTACGATGGCTACACCTTC CASSLGQYDGYTF
. TRBD1 TRBJ2-3 TRBV12-3/TRBV12-4 TGTGCCAGCACTCCGGGACAGGCGATTTATACGCAGTATTTT CASTPGQAIYTQYF
many . TRBJ2-7 TRBV12-3/TRBV12-4 TGTGCCAGCCGACGGGGGGCGGCCTACGAGCAGTACTTC CASRRGAAYEQYF
few TRBD2 TRBJ2-1 TRBV12-3/TRBV12-4 TGTGCCAGCAACAAACTAGCGGGCACCGACAATGAGCAGTTCTTC CASNKLAGTDNEQFF
few . TRBJ1-2 TRBV20-1 TGCAGTGCTAGATCGGACAGCAACTTTGGCTACACCTTC CSARSDSNFGYTF
. . TRBJ1-3 TRBV7-9 TGTGCCAGCAGCTTACTGCCCAACACCATATATTTT CASSLLPNTIYF
. . TRBJ2-2 TRBV27 TGTGCCAGCGGCTCGGGCCCGAACACCGGGGAGCTGTTTTTT CASGSGPNTGELFF
few . TRBJ1-5 TRBV7-2 TGTGCCAGCAGCTTAATGTATGTCAATCAGCCCCAGCATTTT CASSLMYVNQPQHF
few TRBD1 TRBJ2-5 TRBV28 TGTGCCAGCAGGAATTCGGGACAGTGGACCCAAGAGACCCAGTACTTC CASRNSGQWTQETQYF
few . TRBJ1-2 TRBV27 TGTGCCAGCAGTTTAAGCGCCCCCAAAGGGCTGTATGGCTACACCTTC CASSLSAPKGLYGYTF
. TRBD1 TRBJ1-3 TRBV29-1 TGCAGCGTTGCAAAGACAGGGGCTGGAAACACCATATATTTT CSVAKTGAGNTIYF
few TRBD2 TRBJ2-2 TRBV23-1 TGCGCCAGCAGTCATCGCGGACTAGCTGGGGAGCTGTTTTTT CASSHRGLAGELFF
. . TRBJ1-1 TRBV6-5 TGTGCCAGCAGTTACCCTGGACCGAACACTGAAGCTTTCTTT CASSYPGPNTEAFF
few TRBD2 TRBJ2-2 TRBV6-2/TRBV6-3 TGTGCCAGCAGTTACGGACTAGCCGACACCGGGGAGCTGTTTTTT CASSYGLADTGELFF
few . TRBJ2-1 TRBV7-8 TGTGCCAGCAGCTTAGCGCTATTTTCGCTCCGGAACTCCTACAATGAGCAGTTCTTC CASSLALFSLRNSYNEQFF
few . TRBJ2-2 TRBV11-2 TGTGCCAGCAGCCCAAGATGGGGTCGTGTAGAGAACACCGGGGAGCTGTTTTTT CASSPRWGRVENTGELFF
. TRBD2 TRBJ2-1 TRBV12-3/TRBV12-4 TGTGCCAGCAGTCCAGAGGCGCTAGCGGGAGAGGTAGGCGAGCAGTTCTTC CASSPEALAGEVGEQFF
many TRBD1 TRBJ1-1 TRBV9 TGTGCCAGCAGCTTTGGACAGGGGGCCACTGAAGCTTTCTTT CASSFGQGATEAFF
. . TRBJ2-3 TRBV6-1 TGTGCCAGCAGTGTAACAATTGAAGATACGCAGTATTTT CASSVTIEDTQYF
. . TRBJ1-4 TRBV28 TGTGCCAGCAGTCCATTCAGGGGTTCCGAAAAACTGTTTTTT CASSPFRGSEKLFF
. . TRBJ1-1 TRBV29-1 TGCAGCGTTGGACCCGGGAGAACTGAAGCTTTCTTT CSVGPGRTEAFF
. TRBD1 TRBJ1-5 TRBV18 TGTGCCAGCTCATCAACCCCGGACAGGGGCAATCAGCCCCAGCATTTT CASSSTPDRGNQPQHF
. . TRBJ2-4 TRBV29-1 TGCAGCGTTGAAGTGGGCTCGTATCTAGCCAAAAACATTCAGTACTTC CSVEVGSYLAKNIQYF
. . TRBJ2-1 TRBV20-1 TGCAGTGCTAGAGATCCGAGGGGGAGAAATGAGCAGTTCTTC CSARDPRGRNEQFF
. . TRBJ2-1 TRBV6-2/TRBV6-3 TGTGCCAGCAGCCCCTCGAAGGGAGCCTACAATGAGCAGTTCTTC CASSPSKGAYNEQFF
. . TRBJ2-1 TRBV10-3 TGTGCCATCAGTGAGTTTTCAGTGAAAGATAATGAGCAGTTCTTC CAISEFSVKDNEQFF
few . TRBJ1-1 TRBV20-1 TGCAGTGGAAAGGGACTGAACACTGAAGCTTTCTTT CSGKGLNTEAFF
. TRBD1 TRBJ2-2 TRBV7-9 TGTGCCAGTAATGCCGGGACAGCGAACACCGGGGAGCTGTTTTTT CASNAGTANTGELFF
. TRBD2 TRBJ2-3 TRBV12-3/TRBV12-4 TGTGCCAGCAGTTCCCTAGCGGGAGAGTCGAATACGCAGTATTTT CASSSLAGESNTQYF
. TRBD2 TRBJ2-1 TRBV27 TGTGCCAGCAGTTTAAGACTAGCGAACAATGAGCAGTTCTTC CASSLRLANNEQFF
. . TRBJ1-2 TRBV28 TGTGCCACCTCAGGGAGCTATGGCTACACCTTC CATSGSYGYTF
. . TRBJ1-4 TRBV5-1 TGCGCCAGCAGCTTGGGGCATTCAACTAATGAAAAACTATTTTTT CASSLGHSTNEKLFF
many TRBD2 TRBJ2-3 TRBV29-1 TGCAGCGTTCGGACTAGCGGCGATACGCAGTATTTT CSVRTSGDTQYF
. . TRBJ1-2 TRBV15 TGTGCCACCAGCAGAGAGGGGATAACAGGGATGTACTATGGCTACACCTTC CATSREGITGMYYGYTF